The 21 T cell receptor beta chains in this list originate from one sample, sequenced in a study of cytomegalovirus exposure and HLA in healthy donors. PCR was performed using 60 Vbeta and 13 Jbeta primers. TCRdb's table, derived via immunoSEQ multiplex PCR, lists solely in-frame clones and lacks some. The sample lists roughly 70,000 clones; 74% were seen once. Specimen: PBMCs. These receptor sequences come from a human donor in good health.

This clone was counted a single time. A junction boundary mismatches the germline segment, possibly from a read error. The V gene is TRBV5-1, the J gene TRBJ2-3; the D is unclear. CDR3 length: 11 amino acids. The germline V gene encodes CDR1 SGHRS and CDR2 YFSETQ. The CDR3 DNA reads TGCGCCAGCAGCTTCACAGATATGCAGTATTTT. Translating it yields CASSFTDMQYF. The variable domain in full, completed from reference TRBV5-1 and TRBJ2-3, reads KAGVTQTPRYLIKTRGQQVTLSCSPISGHRSVSWYQQTPGQGLQFLFEYFSETQRNKGNFPGRFSGRQFSNSRSEMNVSTLELGDSALYLCASSFTDMQYFGPGTRLTVL.

The V and J genes are TRBV6-5 and TRBJ2-5, with 7 bases matching TRBD1. Germline CDR1 MNHEY, CDR2 SVGAGI. V shed 2 bases and J 4 bases; nucleotides not matched to a gene: 4. The CDR3 runs to 14 residues. The CDR3 region is CASSYKTGVETQYF. Written as DNA, the CDR3 is TGTGCCAGCAGTTACAAAACAGGGGTAGAGACCCAGTACTTC.

V usage is TRBV10-3 and J usage is TRBJ1-1, with 8 bases matching TRBD1. The CDR3 consists of 13 residues. Germline V gives CDR1 ENHRY, CDR2 SYGVKD. Trimming at V came to 11 bases and at J to 7 bases, leaving 12 bases not matched to a gene. The CDR3 protein is CASQGAGGFEAFF. The CDR3 DNA is TGTGCCTCTCAGGGGGCCGGGGGGTTTGAAGCTTTCTTT.

In this sample, this clone turned up once. This chain connects TRBV10-1 to TRBJ2-2; TRBD1 aligns across 9 bases. J lost 1 base, V lost 6 bases, and 3 bases had no gene match. This CDR3 spans 15 amino acids. Germline assignment: CDR1 WNHNN and CDR2 SYGVQD (reference sequence). The CDR3 is CASRADRGNTGELFF. CDR3 in DNA: TGCGCCAGCAGAGCGGACAGGGGGAACACCGGGGAGCTGTTTTTT.

This clone has just a few counts. This chain joins TRBV7-9 and TRBJ2-3; 13 nucleotides match TRBD2. The germline V gene has CDR1 SEHNR and CDR2 FQNEAQ (reference sequence). The CDR3 spans 15 residues. Trimming at V came to 6 bases and at J to 4 bases, leaving 4 bases not matched to a gene. The CDR3 loop reads CASSFGLAGADTQYF. CDR3 DNA sequence: TGTGCCAGCAGTTTTGGACTAGCGGGAGCAGATACGCAGTATTTT.

The table lists this clone with many counts. V usage is TRBV4-2 and J usage is TRBJ2-3; D is uncertain. Germline V lookup: CDR1 LGHNA, CDR2 YNFKEQ. V lost 1 base and J 1 base, leaving 12 bases between the germline ends. The CDR3 sequence is 16 residues long. The CDR3 DNA sequence: TGTGCCAGCAGCCAAGGTGTTGGGCTTCGCACAGATACGCAGTATTTT. This codes for CASSQGVGLRTDTQYF.

The chain links TRBV6-5 to TRBJ2-7; 8 nucleotides match TRBD2. V was clipped by 0 bases and J by 3 bases; unmatched bases: 7. Germline V gene data show CDR1 as MNHEY and CDR2 as SVGAGI. CDR3 length: 16 residues. The CDR3 is CASSYSNAGGSYEQYF. In DNA form, the CDR3 reads TGTGCCAGCAGTTACTCTAATGCGGGAGGTAGCTACGAGCAGTACTTC.

V usage is TRBV27 and J usage is TRBJ2-7; TRBD1 aligns across 8 bases. CDR1 and CDR2 (germline): MNHEY, SMNVEV (reference sequence). The CDR3 sequence is 14 residues long. The ends lost 3 bases at V and 0 bases at J; junction bases unmatched: 1. As DNA, the CDR3 is TGTGCCAGCAGTTTGGACAGGGCCTCCTACGAGCAGTACTTC. Residues: CASSLDRASYEQYF.

This clone showed up just once. This chain uses TRBV2 with TRBJ1-1; perhaps TRBD1 as D (5 bases). Trimming removed 6 bases at V and 1 base at J, with 12 bases between. CDR1 SNHLY and CDR2 FYNNEI come from the germline V gene. This CDR3 is built from 14 residues. The CDR3 here is CASSLDSTNTEAFF. The CDR3 bases are TGTGCCAGCAGCCTCGACAGTACGAACACTGAAGCTTTCTTT.

The chain employs TRBV30 and TRBJ1-1; the D is unclear. Germline V gene sequence: CDR1 GTSNPN, CDR2 SVGIG (reference sequence). The CDR3 sequence is 14 residues long. V lost 4 bases and J 0 bases, leaving 12 bases between the germline ends. DNA for the CDR3: TGTGCCTGGATGGGCCTACCGATGAACACTGAAGCTTTCTTT. Amino acid sequence: CAWMGLPMNTEAFF.

This clone was counted once. The CDR3 here is CASSRTGADTQYF. The CDR3 DNA sequence: TGTGCCAGCAGCCGGACTGGAGCAGATACGCAGTATTTT. V gene TRBV6-6 combines with J gene TRBJ2-3, with D possibly TRBD2 on 5 matching bases. The CDR3 is 13 residues long. Germline CDR1 reads MNHNY; CDR2 reads SVGAGI (reference sequence). Trimming shortened V by 6 bases and J by 4 bases, and 11 bases separated the two germline ends.

This clone turned up a few times. The V and J genes are TRBV6-1 and TRBJ2-1; TRBD2 matches 14 bases. J was trimmed by 13 bases and V by 4 bases; bases with no gene match: 3. The germline V gene encodes CDR1 MNHNS and CDR2 SASEGT. The CDR3 length is 13 residues. For the CDR3, the DNA is TGTGCCAGCAGTGGACTAGCGGGAGGGCCTCAGTTCTTC. It codes for CASSGLAGGPQFF.

The chain recombines TRBV10-3 with TRBJ2-4, with D unresolved. The CDR3 totals 13 residues. Per the germline V gene, CDR1 is ENHRY and CDR2 is SYGVKD. V lost 8 bases and J 2 bases, leaving 10 bases between the germline ends. This CDR3 is CAILEETKNIQYF. The DNA of the CDR3 is TGTGCCATCCTAGAGGAGACCAAAAACATTCAGTACTTC.

Written as DNA, the CDR3 is TGTGCCAGCTCAAGATCGCGGGACGCCTACAATGAGCAGTTCTTC. Protein sequence: CASSRSRDAYNEQFF. V gene TRBV18 combines with J gene TRBJ2-1, with D maybe TRBD2 (6 bases). V was trimmed by 5 bases and J by 2 bases, leaving 13 bases between them. The CDR3 totals 15 residues. The germline V gene has CDR1 KGHSH and CDR2 LQKENI.

This rearrangement joins TRBV19 to TRBJ2-7, with TRBD1 as a possible D gene (6 bases). Germline loops: CDR1 LNHDA, CDR2 SQIVND (reference sequence). Trimming stripped 4 bases from V and 7 bases from J, with 14 bases between. CDR3 size: 13 residues. CDR3 in amino acids: CASSTSGAWEQYF. In DNA form, the CDR3 reads TGTGCCAGTAGTACTTCAGGGGCCTGGGAGCAGTACTTC. The variable domain in full, with the rest retrieved from reference TRBV19 and TRBJ2-7, is DGGITQSPKYLFRKEGQNVTLSCEQNLNHDAMYWYRQDPGQGLRLIYYSQIVNDFQKGDIAEGYSVSREKKESFPLTVTSAQKNPTAFYLCASSTSGAWEQYFGPGTRLTVT.

J is TRBJ2-5 and V is TRBV7-8; TRBD1 aligns across 7 bases. Germline V CDR1 and CDR2: SGHVS, FQNEAQ. With V trimmed by 6 bases and J by 3 bases, 10 bases remained unmatched. The CDR3 length is 15 residues. CDR3 nucleotide sequence: TGTGCCAGCAGTGATAGGGGACAGACTGAAGAGACCCAGTACTTC. As protein: CASSDRGQTEETQYF.

The gene calls are TRBV6-5 and TRBJ2-7; a possible D gene is TRBD1 (6 bases). Deletions cut 0 bases from V and 0 bases from J, with 9 bases between. This CDR3 has 15 amino acids. Germline V lookup: CDR1 MNHEY, CDR2 SVGAGI. The DNA of the CDR3 is TGTGCCAGCAGTTACTCCGGGACATCCTCCTACGAGCAGTACTTC. Translation gives CASSYSGTSSYEQYF.

V usage is TRBV6-1 and J usage is TRBJ2-6; the D gene is possibly TRBD2 (7 bases). The CDR3 sequence is 17 residues long. Trimming removed 0 bases at V and 0 bases at J, with 9 bases between. Per germline, CDR1 MNHNS and CDR2 SASEGT. CDR3 bases: TGTGCCAGCAGTGAAGCGCGGGGGCGCTCTGGGGCCAACGTCCTGACTTTC. The encoded protein is CASSEARGRSGANVLTF.

V usage is TRBV12-5 and J usage is TRBJ2-7, with D maybe TRBD2 (7 bases). The CDR3 consists of 14 residues. Per germline, CDR1 LGHNT and CDR2 FRNRAP. Trimming left V 5 bases short and J 6 bases short, with 17 bases between. Here the CDR3 reads CASGPGGTFREQYF. The DNA for the CDR3 is TGTGCTAGTGGTCCGGGGGGCACTTTCCGCGAGCAGTACTTC.

The V and J genes are TRBV9 and TRBJ2-2; D possibly corresponds to TRBD2 (5 bases). Germline CDR1 and CDR2: SGDLS and YYNGEE. The CDR3 runs to 16 residues. The V end lost 0 bases, the J end lost 1 base, and 10 bases lay between the germline ends. CDR3 amino acids: CASSVGLALNTGELFF. CDR3 nucleotide sequence: TGTGCCAGCAGCGTAGGCCTAGCACTGAACACCGGGGAGCTGTTTTTT. The full variable domain, rest sourced from reference TRBV9 and TRBJ2-2, is DSGVTQTPKHLITATGQRVTLRCSPRSGDLSVYWYQQSLDQGLQFLIQYYNGEERAKGNILERFSAQQFPDLHSELNLSSLELGDSALYFCASSVGLALNTGELFFGEGSRLTVL.

This chain uses TRBV6-1 with TRBJ1-5, with 7 bases identical to TRBD1. In germline, CDR1 is MNHNS, CDR2 SASEGT. This CDR3 is 14 amino acids long. V lost 6 bases, J lost 3 bases, and 5 bases stayed unmatched. This chain's CDR3 is CASSQGQINQPQHF. Here the CDR3 DNA reads TGTGCCAGCAGCCAGGGACAGATCAATCAGCCCCAGCATTTT.